This section outlines one T cell receptor beta chain sequence together with its context. Its antigen specificity is not known. Base qualities are not at hand, and no much larger clone is one base apart. The sample belongs to a study of human thymus T cells (TCRdb year 2020). Notes on the research overall: TCR alpha and beta repertoires from roughly eight infant thymus samples and a few related peripheral blood samples were characterized in the study. The infant donors were roughly 7 to 244 days old, and the cohort included several males and a couple of females. Findings and caveats that apply to the study as a whole: Usage of V and J gene segments appeared to be biased in both the thymic and the peripheral blood repertoires. On average, thymus samples yielded about 810,000 unique TCRB clonotypes, whereas blood samples yielded approximately 90,000. The related research found that thymic TCR repertoires overlapped highly between unrelated individuals.

V gives up 1 base and J gives up 5 bases, and the segment between their germline ends measures 6 bases. The germline V gene yields SGHTA for CDR1 and FQGNSA for CDR2. The CDR3 starts with the cysteine, ends with the phenylalanine, and has 12 residues. Left in the record is the CDR3 DNA by itself, 36 bases read in frame from the first base. The immunoSEQ multiplex PCR assay was used to amplify the TCRB and TCRAD loci from a standardized amount of quality-controlled genomic DNA. The V(D)J region was spanned by amplicons of a length sufficient to cover the CDR3 and to identify V and J genes. Amplicon sequencing was performed on an Illumina platform through the commercial immunoSEQ service. In the authors' own workflow: Corrections for primer bias and sequencing errors followed previously described methods, while TCRAD and TCRB definitions were based on the IMGT database. Repertoires were analysed with immunoSEQ Analyzer 3.0 and VDJTools, covering basic statistics, V/J segment usage, diversity estimates, rarefaction and pairwise overlap. Diversity was estimated with Chao1, ChaoE, Efron-Thisted, Shannon and inverse Simpson indices, and also on datasets down-sampled to the smallest sample. Repertoire overlap was assessed by strict matching of CDR3 nucleotide sequence, V gene and J gene, and clustering was done by Jaccard-based multidimensional scaling. Not all clones reach the TCRdb copy of this immuneACCESS table, which keeps in-frame sequences only. Checked studies attribute under half of the gap to unresolved V genes and leave the rest unexplained. The V and J calls and the clone size are those of that table, but D and trimming were determined from the DNA. Here the sample has roughly 130,000 clones; around 94% occur a single time. Jointly, the top ten make up less than 0.03% of the sample.

Thymus tissue was collected as surgical resects that were removed during corrective cardiac surgery. In Finland, the donors were immunologically healthy infants who were having open corrective cardiac surgery for congenital heart defects. After being mechanically released from the tissue, thymocytes were kept at -70 degrees C in pellets of 10-30 million cells. A QIAsymphony instrument was used to extract genomic DNA from the frozen cell pellets. The chain couples TRBV7-2 to TRBJ2-7; no D segment can be confidently identified. The clonotype comes from a boy under two years old with a congenital heart defect but otherwise immunologically healthy. The sample was thymus tissue. CDR3 sequence: CASSLERNEQYF. In nucleotide form, the sequence is TGTGCCAGCAGCTTAGAGAGGAACGAGCAGTACTTC.